This T cell receptor (beta chain) was recovered during a study of metastatic and nonmetastatic thyroid tumors. Study at large: The authors compared repertoires across blood and tumor or nodule tissue from malignant and benign thyroid patients. Study results and caveats: Relative to benign nodules, malignant thyroid tumors were reportedly characterized by significantly elevated TCR beta diversity in blood and tumor.

J gave up 3 bases and V 4 bases, and 10 bases lay outside the gene matches. From germline, CDR1 is MDHEN and CDR2 SYDVKM. This CDR3 comprises 16 residues. This clone is labeled medium-sized. No antigen is known for it. As handled by the study authors: The study took CDR3 differences across clinicopathological groups and made a distant-metastasis classifier for papillary thyroid cancer from them. Via MiXCR, TCRdb re-called the PCR reads. The V and J calls and clone size come from TCRdb's table, not from the authors' own analysis. The table records 25,000 to 35,000 clones, 30% of them present only once. Every patient underwent thyroid surgery untreated.

The receptor was derived from a female donor with papillary thyroid cancer or a benign thyroid nodule (not recorded which). Some clones in this sample may be carry-over from other donors' samples. The chain combines TRBV28 with TRBJ2-7; 9 bases are a match to TRBD1. Specimen: blood. This CDR3 is CASSSLTGQGNYEQYF. For the CDR3, the DNA is TGTGCCAGCAGTTCCCTCACGGGACAGGGCAACTACGAGCAGTACTTC.